Each of the 28 T cell receptor beta chains below was sequenced from the same sample in a study of T cells in narcolepsy. Clones were read by immunoSEQ multiplex PCR, and TCRdb kept only the in-frame ones, dropping some. The table records 9,500 to 12,000 clones, 85% to 95% of them present only once. The sequencing input was CD45RA- memory CD4+ T cells from PBMCs. The receptors come from a human donor with narcolepsy.

The CDR3 loop reads CASSFHRVSRYEQYF. Here the CDR3 DNA reads TGTGCCAGCAGCTTCCACAGGGTGTCGCGCTACGAGCAGTACTTC. V usage is TRBV5-8 and J usage is TRBJ2-7; perhaps TRBD1 as D (6 bases). The CDR3 runs to 15 residues. V lost 2 bases and J 3 bases, leaving 15 bases between the germline ends. Germline V CDR1 and CDR2: SGHTS, YDEGEE.

This sequence joins TRBV6-1 and TRBJ2-1; D is undetermined. With 6 bases removed from V and 6 bases from J, the gap between germline ends came to 9 bases. Germline lookup yields CDR1 MNHNS and CDR2 SASEGT. CDR3 length equals 12 residues. The DNA of the CDR3 is TGTGCCAGCAGACCCACTACCAATGAGCAGTTCTTC. Its protein product is CASRPTTNEQFF.

The chain carries TRBV5-6 and TRBJ2-5; D may be TRBD1 (5 bases). V was trimmed by 0 bases and J by 1 base, leaving 13 bases between them. The CDR3 has 16 amino acids. Germline CDR1 is SGHDT and CDR2 is YYEEEE. The CDR3 DNA sequence: TGTGCCAGCAGCTTGGATAACAGGAACTTCCAAGAGACCCAGTACTTC. It is translated as CASSLDNRNFQETQYF.

The J gene is TRBJ2-2, the V gene TRBV27; D not resolved. V dropped 3 bases and J dropped 4 bases, with 9 bases sitting between them. Germline V gene data show CDR1 as MNHEY and CDR2 as SMNVEV (reference sequence). The CDR3 spans 14 residues. CDR3: CASSFLASTGELFF. CDR3 nucleotides: TGTGCCAGCAGTTTTTTGGCTAGCACCGGGGAGCTGTTTTTT.

This rearrangement joins TRBV30 to TRBJ1-2; D unclear. The germline V gene encodes CDR1 GTSNPN and CDR2 SVGIG (reference sequence). The CDR3 length is 12 residues. V shed 8 bases and J shed 2 bases, with 12 bases lying between them. DNA of the CDR3: TGTGCCGGCCCCGGCAAAAACTATGGCTACACCTTC. It codes for CAGPGKNYGYTF.

The CDR3 DNA reads TGTGCCTGGAAACAGCCCTACGAGCAGTACTTC. Translated: CAWKQPYEQYF. The chain has TRBV30 and TRBJ2-7; D is ambiguous. Per germline, CDR1 GTSNPN and CDR2 SVGIG (reference sequence). The CDR3 is 11 amino acids. V was cut by 4 bases and J by 2 bases, with 6 bases left in between.

The rearrangement uses TRBV30 and TRBJ2-7; TRBD1 might be the D (5 bases). CDR1 GTSNPN and CDR2 SVGIG come from the germline V gene (reference sequence). The CDR3 runs to 13 residues. V was cut by 2 bases and J by 3 bases, with 11 bases left in between. CDR3 DNA: TGTGCCTGGAGTATACAGGTAAACTACGAGCAGTACTTC. Protein sequence: CAWSIQVNYEQYF.

The chain has TRBV27 and TRBJ2-1; D is uncertain. The CDR3 spans 15 residues. Germline CDR1 reads MNHEY; CDR2 reads SMNVEV (reference sequence). Trimming cost V 6 bases and J 3 bases, with 15 bases left between them. The CDR3 DNA reads TGTGCCAGCAGCCCGGACCGGTGGGGCTACAATGAGCAGTTCTTC. This encodes CASSPDRWGYNEQFF.

The DNA for the CDR3 is TGTGCCTGGAGTGGTCCGGGGACAGCACAAGAGACCCAGTACTTC. As protein: CAWSGPGTAQETQYF. The chain has TRBV30 and TRBJ2-5; 7 bases map to TRBD1. Unmatched junction bases numbered 7, after V lost 1 base and J lost 2 bases. This CDR3 contains 15 residues. CDR1 GTSNPN and CDR2 SVGIG come from the germline V gene (reference sequence).

This chain uses TRBV2 with TRBJ1-1, with D perhaps TRBD1 (6 bases). Germline CDR1 reads SNHLY; CDR2 reads FYNNEI. Trimming shortened V by 7 bases and J by 3 bases, and 12 bases separated the two germline ends. The CDR3 is 13 amino acids. The CDR3 reads CASMDQGHTEAFF. The CDR3 DNA reads TGTGCCAGCATGGATCAGGGGCACACTGAAGCTTTCTTT.

This sequence joins TRBV6-6 and TRBJ2-5, with 9 positions matching TRBD1. CDR3 length: 14 residues. The J segment lost 5 bases and the V segment lost 7 bases, leaving 8 bases of the junction unmatched. Germline CDR1 is MNHNY and CDR2 is SVGAGI (reference sequence). The CDR3, as DNA: TGTGCCAGCACCGCGGGACAGGGTCCCGAGACCCAGTACTTC. It is translated as CASTAGQGPETQYF.

The V call is TRBV5-6, the J call TRBJ1-1, with a tentative D call TRBD1 (5 bases). V lost 3 bases, J lost 0 bases, and 9 bases lay in between. Germline values: CDR1 SGHDT, CDR2 YYEEEE. The CDR3 is made up of 14 amino acids. The CDR3 DNA is TGTGCCAGCAGCTCCCTGGGGGTGAACACTGAAGCTTTCTTT. Its protein is CASSSLGVNTEAFF.

The rearrangement uses TRBV6-1 and TRBJ1-1; TRBD1 matches at 7 bases. The V gene end was trimmed by 4 bases and the J gene end by 3 bases; junction bases not matched to a gene: 8. The CDR3 has 15 amino acids. Germline CDR1 is MNHNS and CDR2 is SASEGT. The CDR3 DNA is TGTGCCAGCAGTGGGAACAGGGGCTGGTACACTGAAGCTTTCTTT. Residues: CASSGNRGWYTEAFF.

The chain links TRBV6-1 to TRBJ1-2; 9 positions match TRBD1. CDR3 size: 14 residues. The trim removed 3 bases at V and 5 bases at J, leaving 4 bases unmatched. Germline assignment: CDR1 MNHNS and CDR2 SASEGT. In DNA, the CDR3 is TGTGCCAGCAGTGACTGGACAGGGGTATATGGCTACACCTTC. Protein product: CASSDWTGVYGYTF.

The chain uses TRBV11-3 and TRBJ1-2; 11 bases are shared with TRBD1. The V segment lost 4 bases and the J segment 6 bases; nucleotides outside the gene matches: 4. The germline V gene encodes CDR1 SGHNT and CDR2 YENEEA. The CDR3 extends over 14 amino acids. The CDR3 is CASSSRTGGHGYTF. The CDR3 DNA is TGTGCCAGCAGCTCCCGGACAGGGGGCCATGGCTACACCTTC.

This clone has more than one count but fewer than ten. V gene TRBV19 combines with J gene TRBJ1-1; the D is unclear. The CDR3 length is 14 residues. Per the germline V gene, CDR1 is LNHDA and CDR2 is SQIVND (reference sequence). V lost 5 bases to trimming and J lost 1 base, with 11 bases between them. The CDR3 reads CASSSRLSNTEAFF. The CDR3 nucleotides are TGTGCCAGTAGTTCCAGGCTCTCGAACACTGAAGCTTTCTTT.

The chain uses TRBV5-5 and TRBJ1-3, with D possibly being TRBD1 (6 bases). CDR3 length: 17 amino acids. Trimming took 4 bases from V and 0 from J, leaving 17 bases between them. From germline, CDR1 is SGHKS and CDR2 YYEKEE (reference sequence). Written as DNA, the CDR3 is TGTGCCAGCAGCCTCCGGGACACTACGTTCTCTGGAAACACCATATATTTT. It is translated as CASSLRDTTFSGNTIYF.

This chain links TRBV2 with TRBJ1-5; maybe TRBD1 (6 bases). V lost 6 bases, J lost 6 bases, and 15 bases lay in between. Germline V gene data show CDR1 as SNHLY and CDR2 as FYNNEI. CDR3 length equals 14 residues. The CDR3 nucleotides are TGTGCCAGCAGAGTCTACAGGGAAGGTCAGCCCCAGCATTTT. Amino acids: CASRVYREGQPQHF.

The chain employs TRBV10-2 and TRBJ1-1; D may be TRBD1 (6 bases). Trimming shortened V by 5 bases and J by 2 bases, and 12 bases separated the two germline ends. The CDR3 has 14 amino acids. Germline CDR1 WSHSY, CDR2 SAAADI. The CDR3 nucleotides are TGCGCCAGCAGTTTACAGGGAATTAACACTGAAGCTTTCTTT. Its protein product is CASSLQGINTEAFF.

CDR3 nucleotide sequence: TGTGCCAGCAGCTTGGTTTCCGGAACAGGGGGACGTGAAAAACTGTTTTTT. This codes for CASSLVSGTGGREKLFF. The V gene is TRBV11-2, the J gene TRBJ1-4; 8 positions agree with TRBD1. Germline CDR1 SGHAT, CDR2 FQNNGV. Unmatched junction bases numbered 13, after V lost 3 bases and J lost 7 bases. There are 17 residues in the CDR3.

The J gene is TRBJ1-2, the V gene TRBV11-2; no clear D gene. Looked up from germline, CDR1 is SGHAT and CDR2 is FQNNGV. The CDR3 is made up of 13 amino acids. Trimming shortened V by 2 bases and J by 6 bases, and 10 bases separated the two germline ends. CDR3 DNA sequence: TGTGCCAGCAGCTTACAAAACACAGATGGCTACACCTTC. Residues: CASSLQNTDGYTF.

The rearrangement links TRBV4-2 to TRBJ2-7; D call uncertain. V lost 0 bases and J lost 0, with 9 bases in between. Germline CDR1 and CDR2: LGHNA and YNFKEQ. The CDR3 extends over 15 amino acids. CDR3 residues: CASSQEADGSYEQYF. CDR3 nucleotides: TGTGCCAGCAGCCAAGAGGCGGACGGCTCCTACGAGCAGTACTTC.

This chain joins TRBV6-1 and TRBJ2-4; TRBD2 aligns across 10 bases. With 2 bases clipped from V and 0 bases from J, the junction kept 7 bases outside the gene matches. The CDR3 runs to 18 residues. CDR1 MNHNS and CDR2 SASEGT come from the germline V gene. The CDR3 protein is CASSELAGGTLAKNIQYF. CDR3 bases: TGTGCCAGCAGTGAATTAGCGGGGGGAACCCTAGCCAAAAACATTCAGTACTTC.

This clone is a singleton in its sample. The chain uses TRBV9 and TRBJ1-2; possibly TRBD1 for D (6 bases). Trimming pared 4 bases from V and 3 bases from J, leaving 10 bases between. This CDR3 comprises 13 residues. Germline loops: CDR1 SGDLS, CDR2 YYNGEE. CDR3 sequence: CASSTGGHYGYTF. CDR3 DNA sequence: TGTGCCAGCAGCACGGGGGGGCACTATGGCTACACCTTC.

The V and J genes are TRBV27 and TRBJ1-1; possible D gene TRBD1, 5 bases. Germline CDR1 is MNHEY and CDR2 is SMNVEV (reference sequence). The germline V and J ends were trimmed by 2 bases and 2 bases, with 9 bases remaining between them. The CDR3 is 14 residues long. CDR3 bases: TGTGCCAGCAGTTTACGACAGATAAACACTGAAGCTTTCTTT. The encoded protein is CASSLRQINTEAFF.

This chain links TRBV4-1 with TRBJ2-1; maybe TRBD2 (5 bases). Trimming left V 4 bases short and J 0 bases short, with 22 bases between. The length of the CDR3 is 19 residues. CDR1 MGHRA and CDR2 YSYEKL come from the germline V gene. Here the CDR3 DNA reads TGCGCCAGCAGCCTACCCTCCGGACTTAAAAAAAGCTCCTACAATGAGCAGTTCTTC. Translation: CASSLPSGLKKSSYNEQFF.

The chain joins TRBV10-2 to TRBJ1-1, with D possibly matching TRBD1 (5 bases). With 8 bases removed from V and 6 bases from J, the gap between germline ends came to 13 bases. The germline V gene encodes CDR1 WSHSY and CDR2 SAAADI. This CDR3 region has 12 residues. Here the CDR3 reads CASGGGAAEAFF. CDR3 bases: TGCGCCAGCGGGGGTGGAGCCGCTGAAGCTTTCTTT.

This chain uses TRBV6-1 with TRBJ2-7, with D tentatively TRBD1 or TRBD2 (5 bases each). V lost 9 bases and J lost 7, with 25 bases in between. The CDR3 is made up of 15 amino acids. Germline V CDR1 and CDR2: MNHNS, SASEGT. This CDR3 reads CASRKIGTNLGEQYF. Written as DNA, the CDR3 is TGTGCCAGTCGGAAGATCGGGACGAATCTGGGGGAGCAGTACTTC.